This T cell receptor beta chain was sequenced during a study of graft-versus-host responses after intestinal transplantation. Study-level results: Allograft clonal ratios (graft-versus-host to host-versus-graft) were high in patients who had graft-donor T cell macrochimerism. Recipient marrow held GvH clones, some first seen in ileum or blood.

Using immunoSEQ multiplex PCR, the repertoire was profiled, and TCRdb retains in-frame clones only, with some absent. The sample yields roughly 92,000 clones, about 87% seen once. Regarding this clone: Its antigen is unidentified.

The germline V gene encodes CDR1 SGHAT and CDR2 FQNNGV. Trimming left V 1 base short and J 5 bases short, with 8 bases between. The CDR3 has 13 amino acids. Here the sequenced sample was unstimulated CD4+ T cells sorted from spleen or lymph node cells, taken before transplant. J is TRBJ2-5 and V is TRBV11-2; D is perhaps TRBD2 (5 bases). This receptor was obtained from a human donor who was the organ donor for an intestinal transplant. CDR3 sequence: CASSLVAGETQYF. CDR3 nucleotide sequence: TGTGCCAGCAGCTTAGTGGCGGGCGAGACCCAGTACTTC.